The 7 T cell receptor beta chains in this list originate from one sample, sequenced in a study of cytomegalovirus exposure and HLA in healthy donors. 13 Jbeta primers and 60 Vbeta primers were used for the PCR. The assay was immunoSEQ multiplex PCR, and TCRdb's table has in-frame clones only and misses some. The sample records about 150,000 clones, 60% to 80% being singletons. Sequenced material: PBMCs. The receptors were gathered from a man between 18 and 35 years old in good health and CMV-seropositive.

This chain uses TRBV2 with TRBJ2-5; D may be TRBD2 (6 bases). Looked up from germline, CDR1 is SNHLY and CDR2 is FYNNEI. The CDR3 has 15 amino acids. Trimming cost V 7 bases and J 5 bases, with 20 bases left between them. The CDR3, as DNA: TGTGCCAGCACGGATACGAGGGGAGGTGGGGAGACCCAGTACTTC. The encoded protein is CASTDTRGGGETQYF.

This CDR3 reads CASSQDAQIAGFSGEQFF. The CDR3, as DNA: TGCGCCAGCAGCCAGGATGCACAGATAGCGGGATTTAGCGGTGAGCAGTTCTTC. V gene TRBV4-1 combines with J gene TRBJ2-1; TRBD2 agrees at 8 bases. Per the germline V gene, CDR1 is MGHRA and CDR2 is YSYEKL. The CDR3 covers 18 residues. The V gene end was trimmed by 3 bases and the J gene end by 9 bases; junction bases not matched to a gene: 19.

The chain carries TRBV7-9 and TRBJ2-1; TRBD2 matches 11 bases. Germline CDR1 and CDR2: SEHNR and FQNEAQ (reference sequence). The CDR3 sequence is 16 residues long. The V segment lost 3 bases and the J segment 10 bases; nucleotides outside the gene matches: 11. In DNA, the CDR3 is TGTGCCAGCAGCTTCCCCGTAGCGGGAGGGCGGGGCGAGCAGTTCTTC. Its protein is CASSFPVAGGRGEQFF.

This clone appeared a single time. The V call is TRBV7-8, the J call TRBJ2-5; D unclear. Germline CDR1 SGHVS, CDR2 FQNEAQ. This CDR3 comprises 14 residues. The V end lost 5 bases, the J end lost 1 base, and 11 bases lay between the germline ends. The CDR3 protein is CASSEAIPQETQYF. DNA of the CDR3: TGTGCCAGCAGCGAAGCCATCCCCCAAGAGACCCAGTACTTC.

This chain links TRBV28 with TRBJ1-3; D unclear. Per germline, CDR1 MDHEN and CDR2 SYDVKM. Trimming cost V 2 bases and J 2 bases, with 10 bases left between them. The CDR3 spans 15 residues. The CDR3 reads CASSLIGVTGNTIYF. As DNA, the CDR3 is TGTGCCAGCAGTTTAATCGGGGTGACTGGAAACACCATATATTTT.

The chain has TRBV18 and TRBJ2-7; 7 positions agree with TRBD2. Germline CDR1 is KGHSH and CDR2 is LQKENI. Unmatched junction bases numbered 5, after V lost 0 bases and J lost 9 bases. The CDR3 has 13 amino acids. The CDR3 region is CASSPPGREGQYF. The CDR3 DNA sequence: TGTGCCAGCTCACCACCGGGGAGGGAGGGGCAGTACTTC.

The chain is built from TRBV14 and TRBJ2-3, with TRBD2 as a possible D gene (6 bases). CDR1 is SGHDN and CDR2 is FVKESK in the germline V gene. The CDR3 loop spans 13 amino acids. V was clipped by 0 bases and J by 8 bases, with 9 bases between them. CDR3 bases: TGTGCCAGCAGCCAAGATCGGGGAGGTACGCAGTATTTT. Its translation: CASSQDRGGTQYF.